This entry concerns a single TCR beta chain. What it binds is not known. Between the trimmed V and J ends, which lost 6 bases and 16 bases, there was a span of 27 bases. The CDR3 extends over 15 amino acids. TCRdb re-analysed the 5' RACE reads in MiXCR, keeping a single row per CDR3 protein. The sample lists about 250,000 distinct CDR3 sequences, roughly 32% occurring once. The source of the sample is a study of CD8 T cells in ankylosing spondylitis. Findings and caveats of the study: Prior work had noted some motif variants in reactive arthritis blood and synovial fluid.

The sample comprised blood, either unsorted or a sorted T cell fraction (not recorded which). This sequence was found in a male donor with ankylosing spondylitis or in good health (not recorded which). This chain connects TRBV12-3 or TRBV12-4 to TRBJ2-2, with D perhaps matching TRBD2 (7 bases). The chain's CDR3 is CASSLREAGALRRFF. Written as DNA, the CDR3 is TGTGCCAGCAGCTTGAGGGAGGCGGGGGCCCTACGTAGGTTTTTT.